This T cell receptor (beta chain) was retrieved from a study of T cell repertoires in cytomegalovirus infection. On the study more broadly: Indications of both CMV infection and matching HLA type were provided by public TCR beta signatures. Study-wide points: People with CMV and the relevant HLA were identified by cumulative public TCR beta family frequency. It was HLA-C-restricted CMV-specific TCR beta clonotypes that dominated the response ex vivo.

The J segment lost 4 bases and the V segment lost 2 bases, leaving 5 bases of the junction unmatched. The CDR3 is 16 residues long. Germline V gene data show CDR1 as MNHEY and CDR2 as SVGAGI. In its sample, this clonotype was seen many times. Its target is not known. In TCRdb, the reads were re-called with MiXCR into one record per CDR3 protein. The table records roughly 230,000 distinct CDR3 sequences, roughly 12% of them present only once. The rearrangement joins TRBV6-5 to TRBJ2-7; 13 bases are a match to TRBD2. This sequence originates from a human donor in good health (CMV status not recorded). Some clones in this sample may be carry-over from other donors' samples. Material for sequencing was PBMCs. For the CDR3, the DNA is TGTGCCAGCAGTTACGAAGGACTAGCGGGAGTGTACGAGCAGTACTTC. Protein product: CASSYEGLAGVYEQYF.